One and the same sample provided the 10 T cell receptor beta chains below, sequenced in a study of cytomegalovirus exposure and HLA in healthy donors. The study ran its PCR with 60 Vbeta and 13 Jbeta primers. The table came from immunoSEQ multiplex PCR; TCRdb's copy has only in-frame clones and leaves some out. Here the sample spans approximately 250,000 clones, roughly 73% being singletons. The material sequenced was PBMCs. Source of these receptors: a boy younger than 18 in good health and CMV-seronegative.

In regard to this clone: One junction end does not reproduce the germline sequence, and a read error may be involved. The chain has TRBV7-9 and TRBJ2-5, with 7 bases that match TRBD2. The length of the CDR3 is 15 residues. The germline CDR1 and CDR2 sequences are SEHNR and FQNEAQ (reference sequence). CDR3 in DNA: TGTTCCAGCAGCCATAGGGAGGGCAGGGAAGAGACCCAGTACTTC. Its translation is CSSSHREGREETQYF. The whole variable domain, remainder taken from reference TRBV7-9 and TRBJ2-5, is DTGVSQNPRHKITKRGQNVTFRCDPISEHNRLYWYRQTLGQGPEFLTYFQNEAQLEKSRLLSDRFSAERPKGSFSTLEIQRTEQGDSAMYLCSSSHREGREETQYFGPGTRLLVL.

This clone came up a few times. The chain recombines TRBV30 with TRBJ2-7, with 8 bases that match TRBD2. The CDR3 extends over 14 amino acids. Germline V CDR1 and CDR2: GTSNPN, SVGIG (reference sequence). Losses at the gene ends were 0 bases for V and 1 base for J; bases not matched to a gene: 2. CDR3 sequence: CAWSVRGGSYEQYF. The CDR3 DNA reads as TGTGCCTGGAGTGTACGGGGGGGGTCCTACGAGCAGTACTTC. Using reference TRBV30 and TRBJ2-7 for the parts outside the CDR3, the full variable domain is SQTIHQWPATLVQPVGSPLSLECTVEGTSNPNLYWYRQAAGRGLQLLFYSVGIGQISSEVPQNLSASRPQDRQFILSSKKLLLSDSGFYLCAWSVRGGSYEQYFGPGTRLTVT.

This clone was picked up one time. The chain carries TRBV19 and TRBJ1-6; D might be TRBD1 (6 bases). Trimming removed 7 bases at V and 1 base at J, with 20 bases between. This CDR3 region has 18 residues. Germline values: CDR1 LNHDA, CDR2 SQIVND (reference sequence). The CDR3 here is CASTKGGAGLSYNSPLHF. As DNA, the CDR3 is TGTGCCAGTACCAAGGGGGGGGCAGGGCTGTCCTATAATTCACCCCTCCACTTT. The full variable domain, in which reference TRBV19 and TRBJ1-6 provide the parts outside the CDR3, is DGGITQSPKYLFRKEGQNVTLSCEQNLNHDAMYWYRQDPGQGLRLIYYSQIVNDFQKGDIAEGYSVSREKKESFPLTVTSAQKNPTAFYLCASTKGGAGLSYNSPLHFGNGTRLTVT.

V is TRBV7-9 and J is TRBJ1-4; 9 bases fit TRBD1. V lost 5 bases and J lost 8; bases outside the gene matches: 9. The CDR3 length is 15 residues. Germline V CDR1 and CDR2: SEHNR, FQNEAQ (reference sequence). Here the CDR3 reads CASSPTGGAGEKLFF. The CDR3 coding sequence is TGTGCCAGCAGCCCTACAGGGGGCGCGGGAGAAAAACTGTTTTTT.

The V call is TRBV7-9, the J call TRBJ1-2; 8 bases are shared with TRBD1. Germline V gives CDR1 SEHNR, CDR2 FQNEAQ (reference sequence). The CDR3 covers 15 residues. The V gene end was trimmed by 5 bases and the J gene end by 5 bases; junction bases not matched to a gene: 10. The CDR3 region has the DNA TGTGCCAGCAGCAACACACGGACAGGGAATTATGGCTACACCTTC. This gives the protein CASSNTRTGNYGYTF. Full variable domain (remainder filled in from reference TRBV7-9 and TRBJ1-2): DTGVSQNPRHKITKRGQNVTFRCDPISEHNRLYWYRQTLGQGPEFLTYFQNEAQLEKSRLLSDRFSAERPKGSFSTLEIQRTEQGDSAMYLCASSNTRTGNYGYTFGSGTRLTVV.

CDR3 loop: CASSLEGARNTGELFF. CDR3 DNA sequence: TGTGCCAGCAGTTTAGAGGGGGCTCGGAACACCGGGGAGCTGTTTTTT. The chain couples TRBV27 to TRBJ2-2; TRBD1 matches 7 bases. The germline CDR1 and CDR2 sequences are MNHEY and SMNVEV (reference sequence). J was trimmed by 1 base and V by 2 bases; bases with no gene match: 4. The CDR3 is made up of 16 amino acids.

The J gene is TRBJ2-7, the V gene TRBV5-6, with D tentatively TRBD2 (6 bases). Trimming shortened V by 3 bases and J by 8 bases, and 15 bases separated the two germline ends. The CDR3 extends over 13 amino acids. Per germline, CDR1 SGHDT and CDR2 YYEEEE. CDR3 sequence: CASSSPSRGKQYF. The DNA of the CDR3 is TGTGCCAGCAGCTCTCCTTCTCGCGGGAAGCAGTACTTC.

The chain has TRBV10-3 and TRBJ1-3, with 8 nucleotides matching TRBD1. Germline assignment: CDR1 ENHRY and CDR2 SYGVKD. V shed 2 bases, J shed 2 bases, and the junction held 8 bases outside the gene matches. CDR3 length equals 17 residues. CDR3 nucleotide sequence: TGTGCCATCAGTGAGCGACCGGGACAGGCAGCTGGAAACACCATATATTTT. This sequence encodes CAISERPGQAAGNTIYF.

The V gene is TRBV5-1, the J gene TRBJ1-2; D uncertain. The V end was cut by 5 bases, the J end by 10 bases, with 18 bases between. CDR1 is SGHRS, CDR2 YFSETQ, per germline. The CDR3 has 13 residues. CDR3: CASSLTGLSVYTF. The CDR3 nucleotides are TGCGCCAGCAGTTTGACGGGCCTTAGCGTCTACACCTTC.

CDR3 protein: CAWSPDRGYEQYF. The CDR3 bases are TGTGCCTGGAGTCCCGACAGGGGCTACGAGCAGTACTTC. The chain has TRBV30 and TRBJ2-7; TRBD1 agrees at 8 bases. This CDR3 spans 13 amino acids. The trim removed 2 bases at V and 3 bases at J, leaving 3 bases unmatched. Germline values: CDR1 GTSNPN, CDR2 SVGIG (reference sequence).